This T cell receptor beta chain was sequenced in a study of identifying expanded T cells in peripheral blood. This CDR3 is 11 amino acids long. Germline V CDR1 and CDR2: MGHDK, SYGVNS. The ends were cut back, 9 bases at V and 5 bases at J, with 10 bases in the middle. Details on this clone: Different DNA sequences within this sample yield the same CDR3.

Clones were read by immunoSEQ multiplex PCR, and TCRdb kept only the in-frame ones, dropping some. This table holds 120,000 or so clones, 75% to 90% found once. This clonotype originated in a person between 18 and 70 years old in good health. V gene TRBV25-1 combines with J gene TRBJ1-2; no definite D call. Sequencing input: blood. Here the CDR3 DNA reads TGTGCCAGTAGAGATGAGTATGGCTACACCTTC. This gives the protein CASRDEYGYTF.